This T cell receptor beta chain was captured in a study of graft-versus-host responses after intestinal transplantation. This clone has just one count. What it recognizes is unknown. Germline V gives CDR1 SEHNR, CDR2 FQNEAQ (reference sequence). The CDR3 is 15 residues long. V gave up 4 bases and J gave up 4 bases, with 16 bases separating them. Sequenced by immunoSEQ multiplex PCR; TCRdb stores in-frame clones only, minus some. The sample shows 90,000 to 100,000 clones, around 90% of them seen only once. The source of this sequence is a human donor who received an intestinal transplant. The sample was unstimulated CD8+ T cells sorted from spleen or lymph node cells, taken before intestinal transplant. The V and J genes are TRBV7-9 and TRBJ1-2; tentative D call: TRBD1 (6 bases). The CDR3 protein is CASSWGRGAVYGYTF. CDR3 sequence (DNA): TGTGCCAGCAGCTGGGGCAGGGGCGCGGTCTATGGCTACACCTTC.